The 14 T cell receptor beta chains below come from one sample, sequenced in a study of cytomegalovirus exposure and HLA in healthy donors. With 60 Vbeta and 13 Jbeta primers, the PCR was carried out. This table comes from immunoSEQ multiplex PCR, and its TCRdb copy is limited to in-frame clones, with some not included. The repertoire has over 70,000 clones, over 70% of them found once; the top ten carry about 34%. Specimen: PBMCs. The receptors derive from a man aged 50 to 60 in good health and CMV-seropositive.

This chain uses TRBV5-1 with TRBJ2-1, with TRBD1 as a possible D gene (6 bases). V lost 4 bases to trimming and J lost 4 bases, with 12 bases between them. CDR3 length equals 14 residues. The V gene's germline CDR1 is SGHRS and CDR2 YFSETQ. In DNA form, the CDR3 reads TGCGCCAGCAGCGCCGGGACAAGGTACAATGAGCAGTTCTTC. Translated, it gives CASSAGTRYNEQFF.

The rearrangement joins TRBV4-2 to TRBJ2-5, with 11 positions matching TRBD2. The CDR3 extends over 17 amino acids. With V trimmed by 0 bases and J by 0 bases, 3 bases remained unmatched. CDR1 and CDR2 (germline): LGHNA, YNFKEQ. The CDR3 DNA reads TGTGCCAGCAGCCAAGAACTAGCGGGAGAGTACCAAGAGACCCAGTACTTC. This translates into CASSQELAGEYQETQYF.

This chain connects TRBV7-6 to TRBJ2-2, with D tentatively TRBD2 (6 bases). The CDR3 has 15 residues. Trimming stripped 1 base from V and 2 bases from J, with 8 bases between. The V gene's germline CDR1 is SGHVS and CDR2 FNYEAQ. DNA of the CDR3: TGTGCCAGCAGCTTAGGGAGGGTTAACACCGGGGAGCTGTTTTTT. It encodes CASSLGRVNTGELFF.

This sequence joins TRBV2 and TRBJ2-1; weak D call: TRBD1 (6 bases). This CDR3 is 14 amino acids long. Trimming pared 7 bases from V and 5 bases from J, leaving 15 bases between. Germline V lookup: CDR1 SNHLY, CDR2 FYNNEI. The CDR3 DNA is TGTGCCAGCAAACAGGGAATTCGGGACAATGAGCAGTTCTTC. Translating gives CASKQGIRDNEQFF.

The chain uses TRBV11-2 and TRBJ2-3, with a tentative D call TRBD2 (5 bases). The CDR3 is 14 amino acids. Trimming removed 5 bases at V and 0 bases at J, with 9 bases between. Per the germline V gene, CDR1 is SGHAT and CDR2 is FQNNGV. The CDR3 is CASSLRTSTDTQYF. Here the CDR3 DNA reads TGTGCCAGCAGCCTCCGGACTAGCACAGATACGCAGTATTTT. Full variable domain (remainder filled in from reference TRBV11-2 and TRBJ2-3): EAGVAQSPRYKIIEKRQSVAFWCNPISGHATLYWYQQILGQGPKLLIQFQNNGVVDDSQLPKDRFSAERLKGVDSTLKIQPAKLEDSAVYLCASSLRTSTDTQYFGPGTRLTVL.

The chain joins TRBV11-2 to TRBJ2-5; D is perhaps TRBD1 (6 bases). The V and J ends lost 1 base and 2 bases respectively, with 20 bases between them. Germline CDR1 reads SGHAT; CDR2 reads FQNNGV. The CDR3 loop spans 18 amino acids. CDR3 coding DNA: TGTGCCAGCAGCTTAGGTGGATTCCGCAGGGGAAGACAAGAGACCCAGTACTTC. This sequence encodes CASSLGGFRRGRQETQYF.

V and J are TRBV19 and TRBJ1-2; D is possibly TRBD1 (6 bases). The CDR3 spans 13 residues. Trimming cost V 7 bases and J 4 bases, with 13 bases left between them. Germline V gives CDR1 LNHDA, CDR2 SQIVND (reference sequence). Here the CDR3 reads CASKTGQLYGYTF. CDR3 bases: TGTGCCAGTAAGACTGGACAGCTCTATGGCTACACCTTC.

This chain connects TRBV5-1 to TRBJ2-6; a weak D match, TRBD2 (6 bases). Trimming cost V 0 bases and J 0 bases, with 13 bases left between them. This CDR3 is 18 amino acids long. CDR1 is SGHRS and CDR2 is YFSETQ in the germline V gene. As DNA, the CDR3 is TGCGCCAGCAGCTTGGAGGGGAGGTTACCCTCTGGGGCCAACGTCCTGACTTTC. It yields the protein CASSLEGRLPSGANVLTF.

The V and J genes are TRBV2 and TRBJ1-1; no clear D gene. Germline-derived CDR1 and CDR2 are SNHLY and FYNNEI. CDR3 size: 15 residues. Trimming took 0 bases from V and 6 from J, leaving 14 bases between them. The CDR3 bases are TGTGCCAGCAGTGAAGCCCAGGTCCAGCTCGCTGAAGCTTTCTTT. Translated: CASSEAQVQLAEAFF.

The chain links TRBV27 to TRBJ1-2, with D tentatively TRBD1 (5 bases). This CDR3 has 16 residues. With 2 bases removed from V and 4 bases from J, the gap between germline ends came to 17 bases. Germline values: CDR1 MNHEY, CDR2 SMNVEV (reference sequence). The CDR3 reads CASSLRLSFGGYGYTF. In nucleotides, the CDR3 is TGTGCCAGCAGTTTAAGGTTAAGCTTCGGGGGCTATGGCTACACCTTC.

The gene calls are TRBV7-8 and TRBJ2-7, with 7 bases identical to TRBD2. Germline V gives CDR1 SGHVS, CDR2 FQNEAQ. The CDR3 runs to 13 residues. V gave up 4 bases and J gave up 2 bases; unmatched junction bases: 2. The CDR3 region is CASSSGLTYEQYF. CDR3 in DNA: TGTGCCAGCAGCTCGGGACTAACCTACGAGCAGTACTTC.

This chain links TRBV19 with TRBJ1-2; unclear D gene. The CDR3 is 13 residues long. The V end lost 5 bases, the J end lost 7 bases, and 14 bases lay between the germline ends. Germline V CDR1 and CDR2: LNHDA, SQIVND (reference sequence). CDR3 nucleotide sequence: TGTGCCAGTAGTGGAAGCAGGATTGGTGGCTACACCTTC. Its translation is CASSGSRIGGYTF.

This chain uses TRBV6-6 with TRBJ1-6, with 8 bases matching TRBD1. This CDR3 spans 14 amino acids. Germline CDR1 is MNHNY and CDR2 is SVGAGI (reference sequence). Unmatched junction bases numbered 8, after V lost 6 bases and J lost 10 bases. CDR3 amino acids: CASSRTGKESPLHF. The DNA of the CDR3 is TGTGCCAGCAGCAGGACAGGGAAGGAATCACCCCTCCACTTT.

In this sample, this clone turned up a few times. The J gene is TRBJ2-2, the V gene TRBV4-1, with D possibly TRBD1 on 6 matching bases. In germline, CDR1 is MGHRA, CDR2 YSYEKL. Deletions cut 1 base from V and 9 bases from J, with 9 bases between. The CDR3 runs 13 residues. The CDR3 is CASSQVGARELFF. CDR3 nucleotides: TGCGCCAGCAGCCAAGTGGGGGCACGGGAGCTGTTTTTT.